The present T cell receptor beta chain was sequenced within a study of PD-1 blockade in classical Hodgkin lymphoma. Regarding the study as a whole: The drivers behind the repertoire differences, possibly disease activity or prior therapy, remain undefined.

Profiled with immunoSEQ multiplex PCR; TCRdb holds only in-frame clones, not every one. In the table there are over 15,000 clones, around four fifths of which are singletons. A few counts support this clone. What it recognizes is unknown. The CDR3 sequence is 14 residues long. The J segment lost 5 bases and the V segment lost 4 bases, leaving 3 bases of the junction unmatched. CDR1 is SGHRS and CDR2 is YFSETQ in the germline V gene. Time point in this sample: cycle 4 day 1 (C4D1), after about 6 weeks of nivolumab. In every patient, relapse followed autologous stem cell transplantation, while exposure to brentuximab vedotin differed.

This receptor was taken from a human donor with classical Hodgkin lymphoma. The source was peripheral blood mononuclear cells (PBMCs), collected before the fourth cycle of nivolumab. This sequence joins TRBV5-1 and TRBJ1-4, with 9 bases fitting TRBD1. CDR3 residues: CASSLGTGNEKLFF. For the CDR3, the DNA is TGCGCCAGCAGCCTAGGGACAGGGAATGAAAAACTGTTTTTT.